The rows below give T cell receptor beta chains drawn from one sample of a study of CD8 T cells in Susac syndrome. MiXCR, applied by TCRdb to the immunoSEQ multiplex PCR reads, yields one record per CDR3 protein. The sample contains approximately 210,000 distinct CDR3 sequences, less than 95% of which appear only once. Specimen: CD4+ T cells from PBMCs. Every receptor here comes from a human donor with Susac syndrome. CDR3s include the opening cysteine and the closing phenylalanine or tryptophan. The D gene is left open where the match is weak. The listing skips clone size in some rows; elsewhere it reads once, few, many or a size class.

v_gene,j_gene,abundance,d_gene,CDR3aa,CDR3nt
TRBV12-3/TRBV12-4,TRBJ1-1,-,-,CASSFGSGGGTEAFF,TGTGCCAGCAGTTTTGGAAGTGGAGGAGGCACTGAAGCTTTCTTT
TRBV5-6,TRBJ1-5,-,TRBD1,CASRRTGSNQPQHF,TGTGCCAGCAGGAGGACAGGTAGCAATCAGCCCCAGCATTTT
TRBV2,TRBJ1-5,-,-,CASSGGTREWPQHF,TGTGCCAGCAGTGGAGGGACAAGGGAATGGCCCCAGCATTTT
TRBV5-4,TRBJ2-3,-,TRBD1,CASSLAVDRGTDTQYF,TGTGCCAGCAGCTTGGCCGTGGACAGGGGGACAGATACGCAGTATTTT
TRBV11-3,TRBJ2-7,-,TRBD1,CASSLQGGQDSYEQYF,TGTGCCAGCAGCTTACAAGGAGGACAGGACTCCTACGAGCAGTACTTC
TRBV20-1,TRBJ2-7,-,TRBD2,CSARLAGGIDSYEQYF,TGCAGTGCAAGACTAGCGGGGGGGATCGACTCCTACGAGCAGTACTTC
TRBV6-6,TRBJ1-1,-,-,CASSYPGANTEAFF,TGTGCCAGCAGTTACCCAGGGGCGAACACTGAAGCTTTCTTT
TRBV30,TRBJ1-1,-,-,CAWSGNSDTEAFF,TGTGCCTGGAGTGGAAACTCTGACACTGAAGCTTTCTTT
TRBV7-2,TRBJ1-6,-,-,CASSSQRQNNSPLHF,TGTGCCAGCAGCTCACAGAGACAAAATAATTCACCCCTCCACTTT
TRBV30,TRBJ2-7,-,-,CAWGEVRRGIYEQYF,TGTGCCTGGGGGGAAGTACGACGAGGCATCTACGAGCAGTACTTC
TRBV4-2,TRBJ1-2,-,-,CASSQDKSAGLNYGYTF,TGTGCCAGCAGCCAAGATAAGAGCGCAGGCCTTAACTATGGCTACACCTTC
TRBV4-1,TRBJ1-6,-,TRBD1,CASSQPGQRSPLHF,TGCGCCAGCAGCCAACCGGGACAGAGATCACCCCTCCACTTT
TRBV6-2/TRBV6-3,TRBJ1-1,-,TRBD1,CASSSQGAAAFF,TGTGCCAGCAGCTCCCAGGGGGCGGCTGCTTTCTTT
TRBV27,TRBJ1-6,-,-,CASSIRASSSPLHF,TGTGCCAGCAGTATCCGGGCAAGTAGTTCACCCCTCCACTTT
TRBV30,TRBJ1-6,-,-,CAWNDFPGQLSPLHF,TGTGCCTGGAACGACTTCCCGGGACAACTGTCACCCCTCCACTTT
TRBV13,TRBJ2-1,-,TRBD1,CASSPQWDRGKLESYNEQFF,TGTGCCAGCAGCCCCCAGTGGGACAGGGGGAAACTAGAGTCCTACAATGAGCAGTTCTTC
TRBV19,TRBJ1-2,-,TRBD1,CASSIQVAGGVHGYTF,TGTGCCAGTAGTATCCAAGTCGCAGGGGGCGTTCATGGCTACACCTTC
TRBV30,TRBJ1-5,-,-,CAWSPRRGDSNQPQHF,TGTGCCTGGAGTCCCCGCCGAGGGGATAGCAATCAGCCCCAGCATTTT
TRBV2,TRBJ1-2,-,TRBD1,CASREEGASIYGYTF,TGTGCCAGCAGGGAGGAGGGGGCCTCAATCTATGGCTACACCTTC
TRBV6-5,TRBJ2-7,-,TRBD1,CASRVGQGAGEQYF,TGTGCCAGCAGGGTGGGACAGGGGGCTGGGGAGCAGTACTTC
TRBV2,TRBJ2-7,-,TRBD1,CASSEETGGPYEQYF,TGTGCCAGCAGTGAAGAGACAGGGGGCCCTTACGAGCAGTACTTC
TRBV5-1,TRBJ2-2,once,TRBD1,CASSMGQGRNTGELFF,TGCGCCAGCAGCATGGGACAGGGGCGTAACACCGGGGAGCTGTTTTTT